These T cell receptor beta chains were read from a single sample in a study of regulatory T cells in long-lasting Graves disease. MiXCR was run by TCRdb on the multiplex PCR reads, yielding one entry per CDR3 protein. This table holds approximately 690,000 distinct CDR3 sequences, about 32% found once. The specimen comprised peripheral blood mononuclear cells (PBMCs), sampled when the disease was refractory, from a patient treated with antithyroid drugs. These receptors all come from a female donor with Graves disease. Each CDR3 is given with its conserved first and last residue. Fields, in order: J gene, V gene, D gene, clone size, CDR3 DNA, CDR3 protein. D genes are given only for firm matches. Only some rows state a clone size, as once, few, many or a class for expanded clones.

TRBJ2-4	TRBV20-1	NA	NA	TGCAGTGCTTTCGACCCCAATATCAACATTCAGTACTTC	CSAFDPNINIQYF
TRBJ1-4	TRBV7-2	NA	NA	TGTGCCAGCAGCTTTAGAGGGGGGGCGGAAAAACTGTTTTTT	CASSFRGGAEKLFF
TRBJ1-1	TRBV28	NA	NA	TGTGCCAGCGAAGGACGATCGAACACTGAAGCTTTCTTT	CASEGRSNTEAFF
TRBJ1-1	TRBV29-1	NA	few	TGCGGGAGTCGGGGCTTGACAGCCATGAACACTGAAGCTTTCTTT	CGSRGLTAMNTEAFF
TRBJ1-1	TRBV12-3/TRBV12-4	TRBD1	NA	TGTGCCTGCAGACTCGGGACAGGGAGGCCGAACACTGAAGCTTTCTTT	CACRLGTGRPNTEAFF
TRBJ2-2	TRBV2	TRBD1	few	TGTGCCAGCAGGGACAGGGCCCCCGGGGAGCTGTTTTTT	CASRDRAPGELFF
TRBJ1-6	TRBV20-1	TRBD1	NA	TGCAGTGCTAGTAGGGGGGGGACAGCCTATAATTCACCCCTCCACTTT	CSASRGGTAYNSPLHF
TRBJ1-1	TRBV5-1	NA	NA	TGCGCCAGCAGCTGGGGTCCTGAGAACGGCGCTGAAGCTTTCTTT	CASSWGPENGAEAFF
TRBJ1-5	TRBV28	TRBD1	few	TGTGCCAGCAGTTTGAACCGGGGACAGTTTAGCAATCAGCCCCAGCATTTT	CASSLNRGQFSNQPQHF
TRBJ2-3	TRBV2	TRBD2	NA	TGTGCCAGCACCCGACTAGCGGGGTTGGCAGATACGCAGTATTTT	CASTRLAGLADTQYF
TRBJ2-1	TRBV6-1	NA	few	TGTGCCAGCACGACCCGGGACCCTCAATGGGGATCCTACAATGAGCAGTTCTTC	CASTTRDPQWGSYNEQFF
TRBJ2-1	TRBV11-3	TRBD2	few	TGTGCCAGCAGCTTTGGGGGGAGGGCTGGCAATGAGCAGTTCTTC	CASSFGGRAGNEQFF
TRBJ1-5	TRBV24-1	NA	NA	TGTGCCACCAGTGGATCAGGGTCCAGCAATCAGCCCCAGCATTTT	CATSGSGSSNQPQHF
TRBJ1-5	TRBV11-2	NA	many	TGTGCCAGCAGCTTAGGTGAGGATCAGCCCCAGCATTTT	CASSLGEDQPQHF
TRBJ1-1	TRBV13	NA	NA	TGTGCCAGCAGCTTAGGAAACAGGGCCCCCGGTGAAGCTTTCTTT	CASSLGNRAPGEAFF
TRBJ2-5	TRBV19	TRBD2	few	TGTGCCAGTAGTATGGGGGGAGGGATGCAAGAGACCCAGTACTTC	CASSMGGGMQETQYF
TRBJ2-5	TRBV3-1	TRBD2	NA	TGTGCCAGCAGCCAGTCTATACTAGCGGGAAACGATATCGGGACCCAGTACTTC	CASSQSILAGNDIGTQYF
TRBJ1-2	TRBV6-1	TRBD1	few	TGTGCCAGCATGGGCCAAGACAGGGACACTTTCTTTAACTATGGCTACACCTTC	CASMGQDRDTFFNYGYTF
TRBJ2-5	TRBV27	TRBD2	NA	TGTGCCAGCAGCCTGGGACTAGCGGGAGGGCGAGAGACCCAGTACTTC	CASSLGLAGGRETQYF
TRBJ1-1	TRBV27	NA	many	TGTGCCAGCAGTTTAGGGGTCGGGGTAGAAGCTTTCTTT	CASSLGVGVEAFF
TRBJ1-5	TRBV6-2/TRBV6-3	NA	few	TGTGCCAGCAGAGACCGGCCGGGGCTGGATCAGCCCCAGCATTTT	CASRDRPGLDQPQHF
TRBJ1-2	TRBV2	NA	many	TGTGCCAGCAGTGAAGAAGGGACCTATAGCACCTTC	CASSEEGTYSTF
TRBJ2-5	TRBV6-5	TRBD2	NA	TGTGCCAGCAGCTACGGACTAGCGGGACAACAAGAGACCCAGTACTTC	CASSYGLAGQQETQYF
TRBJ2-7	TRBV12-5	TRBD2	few	TGTGCTAGTGGTCAGGGACTAGCGGGAGGAAGGAAGTACGAGCAGTACTTC	CASGQGLAGGRKYEQYF
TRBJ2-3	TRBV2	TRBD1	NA	TGTGCCAGCAGTACGGGACAGGGATACACAGATACGCAGTATTTT	CASSTGQGYTDTQYF
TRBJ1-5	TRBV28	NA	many	TGTGCCAGCAGTTTACGGCCAGGGGATCGGCAGCCCCAGCATTTT	CASSLRPGDRQPQHF
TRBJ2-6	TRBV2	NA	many	TGTGCCAGCAGCCTTAGCTCTTCTGGGGCCAACGTCCTGACTTTC	CASSLSSSGANVLTF
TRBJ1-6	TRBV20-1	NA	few	TGCAGTGCTAGAGATCTATGGGAGAGTAATTCACCCCTCCACTTT	CSARDLWESNSPLHF
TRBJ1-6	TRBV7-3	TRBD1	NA	TGTGCCAGCAGCTTTTCCGGGACAGGCCCTTCACCCCTCCACTTT	CASSFSGTGPSPLHF
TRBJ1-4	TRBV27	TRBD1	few	TGTGCCAGCAGTTGGGGGACAGGGGGAGAAAAACTGTTTTTT	CASSWGTGGEKLFF
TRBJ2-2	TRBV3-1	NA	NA	TGTGCCAGCAGCCAACCACAGGAGAACACCGGGGAGCTGTTTTTT	CASSQPQENTGELFF
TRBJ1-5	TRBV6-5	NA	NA	TGTGCCAGCAGTTCCTTCGGCAGGGTTAGCAATCAGCCCCAGCATTTT	CASSSFGRVSNQPQHF
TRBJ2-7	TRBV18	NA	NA	TGTGCCAGCTCACCTCTCCAGGGCTCGGTTCGCGAGCAGTACTTC	CASSPLQGSVREQYF
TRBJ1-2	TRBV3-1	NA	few	TGTGCCAGCAGCCAAGATGGAGTCAGGGCCATCTATGGCTACACCTTC	CASSQDGVRAIYGYTF
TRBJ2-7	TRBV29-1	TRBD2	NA	TGCAGCGTTGCCCTCCGGCTAGCGGGAAACAACGAGCAGTACTTC	CSVALRLAGNNEQYF
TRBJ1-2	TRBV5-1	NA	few	TGCGCCAGCAGCTTGGCCGGCAGAGGGTCTGGCTACACCTTC	CASSLAGRGSGYTF
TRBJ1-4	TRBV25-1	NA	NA	TGTGCCAGCAGTGAACGGTTGGGGAGTGTAACTAATGAAAAACTGTTTTTT	CASSERLGSVTNEKLFF
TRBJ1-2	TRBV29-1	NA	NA	TGCAGCGTCTCCTTACAGGGTTTATACTATGGCTACACCTTC	CSVSLQGLYYGYTF
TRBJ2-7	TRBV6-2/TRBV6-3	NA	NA	TGTGCCAGCAGTTGGAGTGGGGGTGGGTACGAGCAGTACTTC	CASSWSGGGYEQYF
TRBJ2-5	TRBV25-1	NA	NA	TGTGCCAGCACAGGGCGACTAGGAGAGACCCAGTACTTC	CASTGRLGETQYF
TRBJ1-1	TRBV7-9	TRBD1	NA	TGTGCCAGCAGTCTGACAGGGCTGGCAGCTTTCTTT	CASSLTGLAAFF
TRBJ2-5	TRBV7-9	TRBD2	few	TGTGCCAGCAGACCCGGGACTAGCAAAGAGACCCAGTACTTC	CASRPGTSKETQYF
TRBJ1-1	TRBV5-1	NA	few	TGCGCCAGCAGCTTGGCCCTGGACAGAAGGAACACTGAAGCTTTCTTT	CASSLALDRRNTEAFF
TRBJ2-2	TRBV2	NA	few	TGTGCCAGCAGTGAAGAATGGAGTGGGGAGCTGTTTTTT	CASSEEWSGELFF
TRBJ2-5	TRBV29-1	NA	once	TGCAGCGTTGCGGGACCCAGACAAGAGACCCAGTACTTC	CSVAGPRQETQYF
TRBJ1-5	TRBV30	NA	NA	TGTGCCTGGAGTCCGGGGGGCAATCAGCCCCAGCATTTT	CAWSPGGNQPQHF
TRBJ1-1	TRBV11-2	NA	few	TGTGCCAGCAGCTTACCCCCATCAGGGCTGAGCACTGAAGCTTTCTTT	CASSLPPSGLSTEAFF
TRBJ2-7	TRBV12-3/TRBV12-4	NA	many	TGTGCCAGCAGTTTCGCCGTTAGGCCCGCCTACGAGCAGTACTTC	CASSFAVRPAYEQYF
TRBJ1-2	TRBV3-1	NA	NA	TGTGCCAGCAGCCCAGGGGAACTCGGCTACACCTTC	CASSPGELGYTF
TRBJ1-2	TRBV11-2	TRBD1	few	TGTGCCAGCAACCTCGGGACAGGGAATATTGCAGCGTGGGGCTACACCTTC	CASNLGTGNIAAWGYTF
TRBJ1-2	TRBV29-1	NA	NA	TGCAGCGTTGCGGGACACGCGCTTGAGGGTGGCTACACCTTC	CSVAGHALEGGYTF
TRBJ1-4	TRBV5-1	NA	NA	TGCGTCAGCAGATCGGACGGACGAACTAATGAAAAACTGTTTTTT	CVSRSDGRTNEKLFF